This T cell receptor (beta chain) was recovered during a study of PD-L1 blockade in urothelial cancer. About the study: Anywhere from 0 to 3 prior chemotherapy regimens had been received by patients. Blood was analyzed 3 weeks (second dose) and 6 weeks after treatment start.

This clone was seen a handful of times. Time point described: pretreatment peripheral blood. This CDR3 spans 15 amino acids. From germline, CDR1 is SNHLY and CDR2 FYNNEI. With 4 bases removed from V and 7 bases from J, the gap between germline ends came to 16 bases. Repertoires were generated with immunoSEQ multiplex PCR, while TCRdb's copy carries only in-frame clones and drops some. The table records about 55,000 clones, roughly four fifths of them present only once. This clonotype was obtained from a man aged 70 or older with urothelial cancer. The rearrangement uses TRBV2 and TRBJ1-4, with D possibly matching TRBD1 (5 bases). The sample in question was PBMCs, obtained around atezolizumab (anti-PD-L1) treatment. The CDR3 DNA is TGTGCCAGCAGTGCTTCCGGCTCAGGGTCTGAAAAACTGTTTTTT. Amino acid sequence: CASSASGSGSEKLFF.